The rows below give T cell receptor beta chains drawn from one sample of a study of T cell repertoires in cytomegalovirus infection. No cognate antigen is known for these TCRs. TCRdb redid the calling of the reads with MiXCR, one entry per CDR3 protein. The table includes hundreds of thousands of distinct CDR3 sequences, around 32% detected once. The specimen was cultured CD8+ T cells from PBMCs, collected from culture after CMV antigen stimulation. These receptors came from a human donor in good health (CMV status not recorded). Some clones in this sample may be carry-over from other donors' samples. The CDR3 runs from the conserved cysteine through the conserved F or W. The order of the fields is CDR3 length, V gene, clone size, J gene, D gene, CDR3 protein, CDR3 DNA. D genes are given only for firm matches. Clone size appears in some rows only: once, few, many, or a class for an expanded clone.

14	TRBV7-2	many	TRBJ2-5	NA	CASSLNAGQETQYF	TGTGCCAGCAGCTTAAACGCGGGTCAAGAGACCCAGTACTTC
16	TRBV6-2/TRBV6-3	many	TRBJ2-3	TRBD2	CASSFSGLAGTDTQYF	TGTGCCAGCAGTTTTTCGGGACTAGCGGGAACAGATACGCAGTATTTT
13	TRBV5-5	few	TRBJ1-2	TRBD1	CASSAPGQGMDTF	TGTGCCAGCAGCGCCCCGGGACAGGGCATGGACACCTTC
15	TRBV5-1	few	TRBJ2-1	NA	CASSSGPEGHNEQFF	TGCGCCAGCAGCTCAGGGCCAGAGGGCCACAATGAGCAGTTCTTC
14	TRBV10-3	few	TRBJ2-5	TRBD1	CAISQTGGQETQYF	TGTGCCATCAGTCAGACAGGGGGTCAAGAGACCCAGTACTTC
16	TRBV6-1	NA	TRBJ2-1	TRBD2	CASSSRPSGTYNEQFF	TGTGCCAGCAGTTCTCGGCCTAGCGGAACTTACAATGAGCAGTTCTTC
16	TRBV7-8	few	TRBJ1-5	TRBD1	CASSDRTGGLNQPQHF	TGTGCCAGCAGCGATAGGACAGGGGGGCTCAATCAGCCCCAGCATTTT
15	TRBV24-1	NA	TRBJ2-5	NA	CATSDLRDGQETQYF	TGTGCCACCAGTGATCTCCGTGATGGACAAGAGACCCAGTACTTC
15	TRBV5-8	many	TRBJ2-1	TRBD2	CASSLAASGHNEQFF	TGTGCCAGCAGTCTGGCGGCTAGCGGGCACAATGAGCAGTTCTTC
17	TRBV11-2	many	TRBJ1-4	NA	CASSLDQTVSTNEKLFF	TGTGCCAGCAGCTTAGATCAGACAGTATCAACTAATGAAAAACTGTTTTTT
13	TRBV7-9	few	TRBJ1-6	NA	CASSPDGQRQNHF	TGTGCCAGCAGCCCAGACGGGCAACGACAGAACCACTTT
17	TRBV12-3/TRBV12-4	NA	TRBJ1-5	TRBD1	CASSFDREQQDNQPQHF	TGTGCCAGCAGTTTTGACAGGGAGCAACAGGACAATCAGCCCCAGCATTTT
16	TRBV4-2	NA	TRBJ2-6	NA	CASSLVTESGANFLTF	TGTGCCAGCAGCCTTGTTACTGAGTCTGGGGCCAACTTCCTGACTTTC
15	TRBV7-6	few	TRBJ1-4	NA	CASSSVDLTDEKLFF	TGTGCCAGCAGCTCCGTAGATTTAACGGATGAAAAACTGTTTTTT
14	TRBV13	NA	TRBJ2-3	TRBD2	CASSWGLEADTQYF	TGTGCCAGCAGCTGGGGACTAGAGGCAGATACGCAGTATTTT
15	TRBV5-6	NA	TRBJ2-4	NA	CASSFGLGGGNIQYF	TGTGCCAGCAGCTTCGGGCTGGGGGGCGGAAACATTCAGTACTTC
16	TRBV7-6	NA	TRBJ1-1	NA	CASSLEWRGGDTEAFF	TGTGCCAGCAGCTTAGAGTGGCGGGGCGGCGACACTGAAGCTTTCTTT
14	TRBV7-7	NA	TRBJ2-1	NA	CASSLRFPYHEQFF	TGTGCTAGCAGCTTAAGATTCCCTTACCATGAGCAGTTCTTC
16	TRBV7-9	few	TRBJ2-3	TRBD2	CASSSIAGVSTDTQYF	TGTGCCAGCAGCAGTATAGCGGGGGTGAGCACAGATACGCAGTATTTT
15	TRBV15	few	TRBJ1-2	NA	CATSPSRGHPYGYTF	TGTGCCACCAGCCCATCCCGGGGACACCCCTATGGCTACACCTTC
13	TRBV11-1	NA	TRBJ2-1	NA	CASSFNGNNEQFF	TGTGCCAGCAGCTTTAACGGAAACAATGAGCAGTTCTTC
14	TRBV12-3/TRBV12-4	NA	TRBJ1-5	NA	CASTHRALNKPQHF	TGTGCCAGCACCCACAGGGCACTAAATAAGCCCCAGCATTTT
13	TRBV7-4	NA	TRBJ1-2	NA	CASSLSINYGYTF	TGTGCCAGCAGCTTAAGTATAAACTATGGCTACACCTTC
15	TRBV6-1	few	TRBJ2-1	NA	CASSEVPGTYNEQFF	TGTGCCAGCAGTGAAGTTCCAGGGACCTACAATGAGCAGTTCTTC
14	TRBV6-5	many	TRBJ1-1	NA	CASSYSASNTEAFF	TGTGCCAGCAGTTACTCGGCAAGTAACACTGAAGCTTTCTTT
14	TRBV13	NA	TRBJ2-7	NA	CASSPRSKMYEQYF	TGTGCCAGCAGCCCCCGGTCCAAAATGTACGAGCAGTACTTC
17	TRBV7-2	NA	TRBJ2-5	TRBD2	CTSSFAPWAGVQETQYF	TGTACCAGCAGCTTTGCGCCGTGGGCGGGGGTACAAGAGACCCAGTACTTC
17	TRBV6-1	NA	TRBJ2-3	NA	CASSELGMVSSTDTQYF	TGTGCCAGCAGTGAATTGGGGATGGTTTCTAGCACAGATACGCAGTATTTT
14	TRBV24-1	once	TRBJ1-6	NA	CATSASSYNSPLHF	TGTGCCACCAGTGCCAGCTCCTATAATTCACCCCTCCACTTT
12	TRBV6-2/TRBV6-3	NA	TRBJ2-1	NA	CASSFWVDKAFF	TGTGCCAGCAGTTTTTGGGTGGACAAGGCGTTCTTC
14	TRBV7-6	many	TRBJ1-1	NA	CASSLGGRNTEAFF	TGTGCCAGCAGCTTAGGGGGGAGGAACACTGAAGCTTTCTTT
11	TRBV7-3	NA	TRBJ2-3	NA	CANRPSDTQYF	TGTGCCAACAGGCCGTCGGATACGCAGTATTTT
13	TRBV28	NA	TRBJ1-1	NA	CASIGQLNTEAFF	TGTGCCAGCATAGGACAACTTAACACTGAAGCTTTCTTT
14	TRBV11-2	few	TRBJ2-7	NA	CASTGTMDSYEQYF	TGTGCCAGCACCGGGACAATGGACTCCTACGAGCAGTACTTC
16	TRBV25-1	NA	TRBJ1-2	TRBD1	CASSEWGGTDTYGYTF	TGTGCCAGCAGTGAATGGGGGGGGACAGACACCTATGGCTACACCTTC
16	TRBV20-1	NA	TRBJ2-1	TRBD2	CSARDPLAGGPSEQFF	TGCAGTGCTAGAGATCCGCTAGCGGGGGGGCCTAGTGAGCAGTTCTTC
16	TRBV7-9	NA	TRBJ1-1	TRBD1	CASSPPQGVMNTEAFF	TGTGCCAGCAGCCCACCCCAGGGGGTTATGAACACTGAAGCTTTCTTT
14	TRBV4-1	NA	TRBJ1-2	NA	CASSQVGQGMGYTF	TGCGCCAGCAGCCAAGTAGGACAAGGTATGGGCTACACCTTC
16	TRBV12-3/TRBV12-4	few	TRBJ2-4	NA	CASSFTVRAEKNIQYF	TGTGCCAGCAGTTTTACGGTCCGGGCAGAGAAAAACATTCAGTACTTC
12	TRBV27	once	TRBJ2-1	NA	CASSPGGQEQFF	TGTGCCAGCAGTCCGGGGGGCCAGGAGCAGTTCTTC
16	TRBV28	few	TRBJ1-6	NA	CASSLRGARYNSPLHF	TGTGCCAGCAGTCTGCGGGGGGCACGATATAATTCACCCCTCCACTTT
18	TRBV6-6	few	TRBJ1-1	TRBD1	CASSPFLGTEGMNTEAFF	TGTGCCAGCAGTCCCTTCCTGGGGACAGAAGGGATGAACACTGAAGCTTTCTTT
16	TRBV4-2	NA	TRBJ1-5	NA	CASSQENAGPNQPQHF	TGTGCCAGCAGCCAAGAAAACGCAGGCCCTAATCAGCCCCAGCATTTT
14	TRBV24-1	few	TRBJ2-1	NA	CATSDFEGPNEQFF	TGTGCCACCAGTGATTTCGAAGGCCCCAATGAGCAGTTCTTC
14	TRBV19	NA	TRBJ1-5	NA	CASSRGASNQPQHF	TGTGCCAGTAGTCGGGGGGCAAGCAATCAGCCCCAGCATTTT
15	TRBV7-8	many	TRBJ1-2	NA	CASSLSPTVNYGYTF	TGTGCCAGCAGCTTATCCCCGACAGTTAACTATGGCTACACCTTC